The rows below give T cell receptor beta chains drawn from one sample of a study of blood T cell repertoires in COVID-19. The data were produced by immunoSEQ multiplex PCR, yet TCRdb's version contains in-frame clones alone and is incomplete. Of about 100,000 clones listed, approximately 86% are singletons. Sequenced: peripheral blood. These receptors were taken from a man aged 45-60 years with active or convalescent COVID-19. CDR3s include the opening cysteine and the closing phenylalanine or tryptophan. The D gene is left open where the match is weak. Size is omitted from some rows. Given values are once, few, many or a class for expanded clones.

size	V	J	D	CDR3	DNA
-	TRBV14	TRBJ1-4	-	CASSLSRVATFNEKLFF	TGTGCCAGCAGCCTAAGTCGGGTAGCAACGTTTAATGAAAAACTGTTTTTT
-	TRBV9	TRBJ2-7	TRBD1	CASSVDTGDSYEQYF	TGTGCCAGCAGCGTAGACACAGGGGACTCCTACGAGCAGTACTTC
-	TRBV19	TRBJ1-3	-	CASSSPGGDFINTIYF	TGTGCCAGTAGTTCCCCGGGGGGGGACTTCATAAACACCATATATTTT
many	TRBV11-3	TRBJ1-4	-	CATRLDEKLFF	TGTGCCACGCGCTTGGATGAAAAACTGTTTTTT
once	TRBV6-5	TRBJ1-1	-	CATRGNTEAFF	TGTGCCACGCGGGGGAACACTGAAGCTTTCTTT
-	TRBV5-1	TRBJ2-5	TRBD2	CASSTGGARETQYF	TGCGCCAGCAGCACCGGGGGGGCGCGGGAGACCCAGTACTTC
-	TRBV27	TRBJ1-4	-	CASSLRARDATNEKLFF	TGTGCCAGCAGTTTAAGGGCCAGGGATGCAACTAATGAAAAACTGTTTTTT
-	TRBV2	TRBJ2-2	TRBD1	CASRGPGQGITGELFF	TGTGCCAGCAGAGGACCGGGACAGGGCATCACCGGGGAGCTGTTTTTT
-	TRBV18	TRBJ2-3	TRBD2	CASSPLGLAGGRLNTDTQYF	TGTGCCAGCTCACCACTGGGACTAGCGGGAGGACGTCTAAACACAGATACGCAGTATTTT
-	TRBV28	TRBJ2-1	-	CASSPSDSVNEQFF	TGTGCCAGCAGCCCGTCCGACTCCGTTAATGAGCAGTTCTTC
-	TRBV4-2	TRBJ1-4	-	CASSPGDLANEKLFF	TGTGCCAGCAGCCCGGGGGATTTGGCTAATGAAAAACTGTTTTTT
-	TRBV11-2	TRBJ2-1	-	CASSLGRNRYNEQFF	TGTGCCAGCAGCTTAGGCCGGAACAGGTACAATGAGCAGTTCTTC
-	TRBV11-1	TRBJ2-7	-	CASSLGPGSTYEQYF	TGTGCCAGCAGCTTAGGACCCGGATCGACATACGAGCAGTACTTC
medium-sized	TRBV4-2	TRBJ2-5	-	CASSQDWEGRETQYF	TGTGCCAGCAGCCAAGACTGGGAAGGGAGGGAGACCCAGTACTTC
-	TRBV7-2	TRBJ2-7	-	CASSLSQASTYEQYF	TGTGCCAGCAGCCTTTCCCAGGCATCCACCTACGAGCAGTACTTC
-	TRBV19	TRBJ1-5	TRBD1	CASSMRTGSNQPQHF	TGTGCCAGTAGTATGAGGACAGGAAGCAATCAGCCCCAGCATTTT